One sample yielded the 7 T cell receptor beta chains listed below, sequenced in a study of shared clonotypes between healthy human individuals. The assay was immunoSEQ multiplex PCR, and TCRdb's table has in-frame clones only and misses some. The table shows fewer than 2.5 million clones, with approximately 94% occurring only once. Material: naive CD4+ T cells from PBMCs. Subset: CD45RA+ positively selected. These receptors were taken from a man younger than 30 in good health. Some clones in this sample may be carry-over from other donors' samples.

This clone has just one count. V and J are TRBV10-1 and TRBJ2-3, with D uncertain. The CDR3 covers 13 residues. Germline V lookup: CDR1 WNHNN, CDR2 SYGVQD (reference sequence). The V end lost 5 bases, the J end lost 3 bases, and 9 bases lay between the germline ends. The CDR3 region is CASSLRTTDTQYF. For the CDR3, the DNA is TGCGCCAGCAGTCTTAGGACGACAGATACGCAGTATTTT.

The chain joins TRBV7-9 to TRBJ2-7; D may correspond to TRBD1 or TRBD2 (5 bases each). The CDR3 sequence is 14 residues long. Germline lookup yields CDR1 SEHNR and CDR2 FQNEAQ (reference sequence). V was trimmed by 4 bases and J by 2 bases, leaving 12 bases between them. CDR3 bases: TGTGCCAGCAGCTCTTCCGGGACCCCCTACGAGCAGTACTTC. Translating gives CASSSSGTPYEQYF.

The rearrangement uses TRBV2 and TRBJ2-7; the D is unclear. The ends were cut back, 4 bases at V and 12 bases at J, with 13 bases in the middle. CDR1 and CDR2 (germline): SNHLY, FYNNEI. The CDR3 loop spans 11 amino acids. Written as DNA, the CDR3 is TGTGCCAGCAGTGCCGACGACGTGGGGTACTTC. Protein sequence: CASSADDVGYF.

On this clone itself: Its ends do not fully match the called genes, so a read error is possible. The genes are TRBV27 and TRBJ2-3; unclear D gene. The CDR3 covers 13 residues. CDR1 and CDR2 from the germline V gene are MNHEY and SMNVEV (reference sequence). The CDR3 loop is CASSLFRPDTQYF. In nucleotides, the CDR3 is TGTGCCAGCAGCTTATTCCGCCCAGATACGCAGTATTTT.

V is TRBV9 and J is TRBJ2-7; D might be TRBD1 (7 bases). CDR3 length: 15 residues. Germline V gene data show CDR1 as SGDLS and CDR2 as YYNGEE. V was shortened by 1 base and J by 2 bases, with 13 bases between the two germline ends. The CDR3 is CASSVRAGTAYEQYF. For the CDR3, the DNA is TGTGCCAGCAGCGTACGTGCGGGGACAGCCTACGAGCAGTACTTC.

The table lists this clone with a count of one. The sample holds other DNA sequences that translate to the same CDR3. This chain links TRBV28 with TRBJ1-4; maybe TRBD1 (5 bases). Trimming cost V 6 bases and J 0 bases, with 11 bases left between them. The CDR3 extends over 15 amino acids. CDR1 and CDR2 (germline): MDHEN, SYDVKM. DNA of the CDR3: TGTGCCAGCAGCCCGGGGGGAGCAACTAATGAAAAACTGTTTTTT. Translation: CASSPGGATNEKLFF.

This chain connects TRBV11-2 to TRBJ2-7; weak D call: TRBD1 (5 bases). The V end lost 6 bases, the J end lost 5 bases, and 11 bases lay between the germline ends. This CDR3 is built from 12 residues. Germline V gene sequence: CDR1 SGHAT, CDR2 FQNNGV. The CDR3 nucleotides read TGTGCCAGCAGGTCAGGGATCGACGAGCAGTACTTC. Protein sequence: CASRSGIDEQYF.